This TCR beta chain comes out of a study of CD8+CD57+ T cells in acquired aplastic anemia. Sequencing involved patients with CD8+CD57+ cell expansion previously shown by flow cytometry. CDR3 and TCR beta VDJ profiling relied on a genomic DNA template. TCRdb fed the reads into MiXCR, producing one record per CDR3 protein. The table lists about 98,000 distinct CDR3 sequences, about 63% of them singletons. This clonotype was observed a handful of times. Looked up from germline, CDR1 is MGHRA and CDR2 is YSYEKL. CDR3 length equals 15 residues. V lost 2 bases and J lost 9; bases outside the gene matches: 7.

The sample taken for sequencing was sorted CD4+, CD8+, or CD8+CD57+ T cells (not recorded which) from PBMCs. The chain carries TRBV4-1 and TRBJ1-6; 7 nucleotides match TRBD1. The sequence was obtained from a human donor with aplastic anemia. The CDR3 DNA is TGCGCCAGCAGCCAATATACAGGGGAAGGTTCACCCCTCCACTTT. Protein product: CASSQYTGEGSPLHF.